Sequencing of this T cell receptor beta chain was carried out in a study of cytomegalovirus exposure and HLA in healthy donors. Study-wide points: What was likely a sequencing artifact was a cluster of highly shared sequence variants.

The PCR used 60 Vbeta and 13 Jbeta primers. Using immunoSEQ multiplex PCR, the repertoire was profiled, and TCRdb retains in-frame clones only, with some absent. Among around 100,000 clones, around 64% were seen once, and the ten largest hold approximately 9.4%. Germline CDR1 reads MNHEY; CDR2 reads SMNVEV (reference sequence). The J segment lost 0 bases and the V segment lost 11 bases, leaving 11 bases of the junction unmatched. This CDR3 region has 16 residues. About this clone itself: Its antigen is as yet unknown.

This chain links TRBV27 with TRBJ2-2, with TRBD2 matching 8 bases. What was sequenced was PBMCs. The receptor was derived from a young man in good health and CMV-seropositive. The CDR3 region is CASREGYSANTGELFF. The DNA for the CDR3 is TGTGCCTCCCGGGAGGGATACAGCGCGAACACCGGGGAGCTGTTTTTT.